The 27 T cell receptor beta chains below were found in one sample sequenced in a study of T cell responses to AZD1222 COVID-19 vaccine. The repertoire was sequenced with immunoSEQ multiplex PCR; TCRdb's copy has only in-frame clones and lacks some. Of tens of thousands of clones in the sample, around 87% are singletons; the top ten hold over 15%. The sample here was peripheral blood, taken on day 0 of AZD1222 vaccination. The receptor source for this set is an adult in good health.

This clone is a singleton in its sample. This chain joins TRBV29-1 and TRBJ2-5, with TRBD2 identical over 9 bases. This CDR3 is 13 amino acids long. With 4 bases clipped from V and 4 bases from J, the junction kept 4 bases outside the gene matches. The germline V gene has CDR1 SQVTM and CDR2 ANQGSEA. As DNA, the CDR3 is TGCAGCGTTGGGACAGCGGGAGGAGAGACCCAGTACTTC. Amino acid sequence: CSVGTAGGETQYF.

The CDR3 spells CASSTGTTGEQYF. DNA for the CDR3: TGCGCCAGCAGCACCGGGACTACGGGCGAGCAGTACTTC. The rearrangement joins TRBV5-1 to TRBJ2-7, with 7 bases fitting TRBD2. The CDR3 sequence is 13 residues long. The ends lost 4 bases at V and 6 bases at J; junction bases unmatched: 7. Germline values: CDR1 SGHRS, CDR2 YFSETQ.

This sequence joins TRBV7-2 and TRBJ2-2, with a tentative D call TRBD2 (6 bases). The CDR3 is made up of 18 amino acids. V dropped 0 bases and J dropped 1 base, with 15 bases sitting between them. Germline loops: CDR1 SGHTA, CDR2 FQGNSA. The CDR3 is CASSLAVRWRGNTGELFF. CDR3 bases: TGTGCCAGCAGCTTAGCGGTGAGGTGGCGGGGGAACACCGGGGAGCTGTTTTTT.

This sequence joins TRBV9 and TRBJ1-4; D is ambiguous. The V end was cut by 3 bases, the J end by 7 bases, with 13 bases between. Germline V lookup: CDR1 SGDLS, CDR2 YYNGEE. The CDR3 is 14 residues long. This CDR3 reads CASSASLSVEKLFF. The DNA of the CDR3 is TGTGCCAGCAGCGCCAGTTTATCAGTTGAAAAACTGTTTTTT.

This chain links TRBV3-1 (or the pseudogene TRBV3-2) with TRBJ2-5, with D hard to call. The germline V gene encodes CDR1 LGHDT and CDR2 YNNKEL (reference sequence). This CDR3 comprises 12 residues. The V end was cut by 0 bases, the J end by 5 bases, with 4 bases between. The DNA of the CDR3 is TGTGCCAGCAGCCAAGAACGCGAGACCCAGTACTTC. Translation gives CASSQERETQYF.

V usage is TRBV3-1 (or the pseudogene TRBV3-2) and J usage is TRBJ2-7, with D possibly called TRBD1 or TRBD2 (5 bases each). The CDR3 has 17 amino acids. V was cut by 2 bases and J by 0 bases, with 17 bases left in between. Germline-derived CDR1 and CDR2 are LGHDT and YNNKEL (reference sequence). CDR3 DNA sequence: TGTGCCAGCAGCCAACCCGAGGCAGGGACCCACTCCTACGAGCAGTACTTC. It yields the protein CASSQPEAGTHSYEQYF.

V is TRBV6-6 and J is TRBJ2-1; D is possibly TRBD1 (6 bases). CDR3 length: 16 amino acids. V dropped 6 bases and J dropped 1 base, with 16 bases sitting between them. Germline CDR1 reads MNHNY; CDR2 reads SVGAGI (reference sequence). The CDR3 nucleotides read TGTGCCAGCAGCAACAGGGTAGGGAGTTCCTACAATGAGCAGTTCTTC. This sequence encodes CASSNRVGSSYNEQFF.

This sequence joins TRBV4-1 and TRBJ1-1; D call uncertain. Germline V CDR1 and CDR2: MGHRA, YSYEKL. V gave up 1 base and J gave up 0 bases, with 3 bases separating them. The CDR3 runs 13 residues. This chain's CDR3 is CASSQAVNTEAFF. The CDR3 DNA is TGCGCCAGCAGCCAAGCTGTGAACACTGAAGCTTTCTTT.

The chain joins TRBV13 to TRBJ2-3; TRBD2 might be the D (6 bases). There are 16 residues in the CDR3. Germline V gives CDR1 PRHDT, CDR2 FYEKMQ (reference sequence). V was cut by 4 bases and J by 1 base, with 15 bases left in between. For the CDR3, the DNA is TGTGCCAGCAGCTCAAAGGCGGAGGGGCGCACAGATACGCAGTATTTT. It yields the protein CASSSKAEGRTDTQYF.

The chain couples TRBV11-1 to TRBJ2-5, with D possibly matching TRBD1 (5 bases). In germline, CDR1 is SGHAT, CDR2 FQDESV (reference sequence). CDR3 length equals 13 residues. The germline V and J ends were trimmed by 5 bases and 5 bases, with 12 bases remaining between them. The CDR3 bases are TGTGCCAGCAGCCAGGGTATGGCGGAGACCCAGTACTTC. This translates into CASSQGMAETQYF.

The V gene is TRBV5-1, the J gene TRBJ2-1; the D is unclear. The germline CDR1 and CDR2 sequences are SGHRS and YFSETQ. V was pared by 0 bases and J by 0 bases, with 4 bases between. The CDR3 consists of 14 residues. In DNA, the CDR3 is TGCGCCAGCAGCTTGGGTAGCTCCTACAATGAGCAGTTCTTC. Translation: CASSLGSSYNEQFF.

This rearrangement joins TRBV4-2 to TRBJ1-4; no firm D call. Per the germline V gene, CDR1 is LGHNA and CDR2 is YNFKEQ. V lost 0 bases and J lost 0, with 8 bases in between. The CDR3 spans 16 residues. CDR3 DNA sequence: TGTGCCAGCAGCCAAGATCCCGGAGCAACTAATGAAAAACTGTTTTTT. This gives the protein CASSQDPGATNEKLFF.

V and J are TRBV7-2 and TRBJ1-2; D is ambiguous. Germline CDR1 and CDR2: SGHTA and FQGNSA. This CDR3 comprises 13 residues. V shed 5 bases and J shed 10 bases, with 17 bases lying between them. The CDR3 DNA follows: TGTGCCAGCAGCCGCCCCGGGTCCTGGGTCTACACCTTC. Its translation is CASSRPGSWVYTF.

This clone appeared once. The chain combines TRBV28 with TRBJ2-7; D might be TRBD1 (6 bases). Per germline, CDR1 MDHEN and CDR2 SYDVKM. This CDR3 contains 14 residues. The germline V and J ends were trimmed by 6 bases and 0 bases, with 12 bases remaining between them. DNA for the CDR3: TGTGCCAGCAGCCTGCTGACAGGCTCCTACGAGCAGTACTTC. The encoded protein is CASSLLTGSYEQYF.

By sample share, this clone is large. The rearrangement links TRBV5-4 to TRBJ2-1; no definite D call. V lost 4 bases and J lost 8, with 10 bases in between. There are 12 residues in the CDR3. Germline V gene lookup returns CDR1 SGHNT and CDR2 YYREEE (reference sequence). The CDR3 bases are TGTGCCAGCAGCCGAGGCGTATATGAGCAGTTCTTC. Amino acids: CASSRGVYEQFF.

The CDR3 sequence is CASSVSGPGNTIYF. The CDR3 DNA is TGTGCCAGCAGCGTTTCGGGACCTGGAAACACCATATATTTT. V is TRBV9 and J is TRBJ1-3; possibly TRBD1 for D (5 bases). This CDR3 has 14 amino acids. The germline V gene encodes CDR1 SGDLS and CDR2 YYNGEE. Trimming removed 2 bases from V and 2 bases from J, with 8 bases in between.

This clone was seen a few times. The chain combines TRBV27 with TRBJ1-2; the D gene is possibly TRBD1 (5 bases). Trimming shortened V by 5 bases and J by 8 bases, and 15 bases separated the two germline ends. The CDR3 length is 13 residues. Germline loops: CDR1 MNHEY, CDR2 SMNVEV (reference sequence). The chain's CDR3 is CASSRQGVVGYTF. DNA of the CDR3: TGTGCCAGCAGTCGCCAGGGAGTGGTGGGCTACACCTTC.

The V call is TRBV19, the J call TRBJ2-7, with 8 bases aligning to TRBD2. J lost 3 bases, V lost 5 bases, and 0 bases had no gene match. The germline CDR1 and CDR2 sequences are LNHDA and SQIVND (reference sequence). CDR3 length: 12 amino acids. The CDR3 DNA sequence: TGTGCCAGTAGTGGGACTAGCTACGAGCAGTACTTC. Residues: CASSGTSYEQYF.

V usage is TRBV9 and J usage is TRBJ1-5, with D perhaps matching TRBD1 (6 bases). The CDR3 spans 13 residues. Deletions cut 0 bases from V and 7 bases from J, with 8 bases between. CDR1 and CDR2 from the germline V gene are SGDLS and YYNGEE. CDR3 in DNA: TGTGCCAGCAGCGTAGACGGGGGCCAGCCCCAGCATTTT. Translation gives CASSVDGGQPQHF.

This chain connects TRBV10-3 to TRBJ2-3; D is unresolved. The CDR3 loop spans 15 amino acids. Trimming stripped 2 bases from V and 1 base from J, with 10 bases between. Looked up from germline, CDR1 is ENHRY and CDR2 is SYGVKD. DNA for the CDR3: TGTGCCATCAGTGAGAACGGGCCCCGCACAGATACGCAGTATTTT. Encoded protein: CAISENGPRTDTQYF.

The chain has TRBV11-2 and TRBJ1-2; D not certain. This CDR3 has 14 amino acids. Germline V gene sequence: CDR1 SGHAT, CDR2 FQNNGV. V gave up 1 base and J gave up 6 bases, with 12 bases separating them. The CDR3 DNA reads TGTGCCAGCAGCTTAGGGCCAGGATCGGATGGCTACACCTTC. It is translated as CASSLGPGSDGYTF.

This chain's CDR3 is CASRTMRSQGPTEAFF. The CDR3 nucleotides are TGTGCCAGTAGAACGATGAGGTCCCAGGGTCCCACTGAAGCTTTCTTT. V usage is TRBV19 and J usage is TRBJ1-1, with D tentatively TRBD1 (5 bases). The ends were cut back, 6 bases at V and 4 bases at J, with 21 bases in the middle. The V gene's germline CDR1 is LNHDA and CDR2 SQIVND (reference sequence). This CDR3 is built from 16 residues. The full variable domain, completed using reference TRBV19 and TRBJ1-1, is DGGITQSPKYLFRKEGQNVTLSCEQNLNHDAMYWYRQDPGQGLRLIYYSQIVNDFQKGDIAEGYSVSREKKESFPLTVTSAQKNPTAFYLCASRTMRSQGPTEAFFGQGTRLTVV.

This clone is labeled as medium-sized (0.01 to 0.1%). The CDR3 sequence is CASSQAGLAGEAQYF. The CDR3, as DNA: TGTGCCAGCAGCCAAGCAGGACTAGCGGGAGAAGCCCAGTACTTC. The rearrangement links TRBV3-1 (or the pseudogene TRBV3-2) to TRBJ2-7, with TRBD2 matching 13 bases. The CDR3 length is 15 residues. The trim removed 1 base at V and 10 bases at J, leaving 7 bases unmatched. Germline-derived CDR1 and CDR2 are LGHDT and YNNKEL (reference sequence).

This clone appeared a few times. V and J are TRBV9 and TRBJ2-1; 13 nucleotides align to TRBD2. Germline CDR1 SGDLS, CDR2 YYNGEE. The V gene end was trimmed by 3 bases and the J gene end by 3 bases; junction bases not matched to a gene: 6. This CDR3 is built from 17 residues. CDR3 sequence: CASSGLAGGLGYNEQFF. In DNA, the CDR3 is TGTGCCAGCAGCGGACTAGCGGGAGGTTTAGGCTACAATGAGCAGTTCTTC. The full variable domain, its missing parts supplied by reference TRBV9 and TRBJ2-1, is DSGVTQTPKHLITATGQRVTLRCSPRSGDLSVYWYQQSLDQGLQFLIQYYNGEERAKGNILERFSAQQFPDLHSELNLSSLELGDSALYFCASSGLAGGLGYNEQFFGPGTRLTVL.

The chain recombines TRBV6-4 with TRBJ1-2; D is possibly TRBD1 (5 bases). The CDR3 length is 18 residues. V lost 6 bases and J lost 4, with 27 bases in between. The germline CDR1 and CDR2 sequences are MRHNA and SNTAGT. The DNA for the CDR3 is TGTGCCAGCAGAATAATTTGTACAGATTCCCCCCAGGGCTATGGCTACACCTTC. Protein product: CASRIICTDSPQGYGYTF.

The chain combines TRBV7-2 with TRBJ1-1; perhaps TRBD1 as D (6 bases). The CDR3 covers 15 residues. CDR1 and CDR2 (germline): SGHTA, FQGNSA. V lost 5 bases to trimming and J lost 2 bases, with 15 bases between them. In DNA form, the CDR3 reads TGTGCCAGCAGCCTCCAAACAGGGAGAAACACTGAAGCTTTCTTT. It specifies CASSLQTGRNTEAFF.

V is TRBV3-1 (or the pseudogene TRBV3-2) and J is TRBJ2-7; D is undetermined. This CDR3 spans 13 amino acids. Trimming removed 2 bases from V and 5 bases from J, with 10 bases in between. Germline assignment: CDR1 LGHDT and CDR2 YNNKEL (reference sequence). The CDR3 DNA reads TGTGCCAGCAGCCAATGGCTGGGCGACGAGCAGTACTTC. Its translation is CASSQWLGDEQYF.